This T cell receptor (beta chain) was sequenced during a study of cytomegalovirus exposure and HLA in healthy donors. Broader study findings: Common viral pathogens seemed, in a later analysis, to connect with several of the most significant clusters. Most likely, a cluster of highly shared sequence variants arose as a sequencing artifact. Certain indistinguishable V segments, among them TRBV6-2 and TRBV6-3, were excluded.

60 Vbeta and 13 Jbeta primers were used in PCR. The assay was immunoSEQ multiplex PCR, and TCRdb's table has in-frame clones only and misses some. This repertoire shows roughly 97,000 clones, over 9.5% found once; its top ten account for about 5.7%. The CDR3 totals 14 residues. CDR1 and CDR2 (germline): SGHDN, FVKESK. The V and J ends lost 6 bases and 3 bases respectively, with 14 bases between them. Turning to this clone: The target antigen is unknown.

V and J are TRBV14 and TRBJ1-1, with a tentative D call TRBD1 (6 bases). The TCR comes from a man aged 40-55 years in good health and CMV-seropositive. The specimen was PBMCs. DNA for the CDR3: TGTGCCAGCAGTCTTACAGGGCCTTACACTGAAGCTTTCTTT. As protein: CASSLTGPYTEAFF.